The 31 T cell receptor beta chains given below trace back to one sample, sequenced in a study of cytomegalovirus exposure and HLA in healthy donors. The PCR employed 60 Vbeta primers together with 13 Jbeta primers. Using immunoSEQ multiplex PCR, the repertoire was profiled, and TCRdb retains in-frame clones only, with some absent. Here the sample spans about 160,000 clones, more than 80% being singletons. Material for sequencing was PBMCs. These receptors came from a woman aged 45-65 years in good health and CMV-seronegative.

The CDR3 loop reads CASGLILGGSSYNEQFF. The DNA of the CDR3 is TGTGCTAGTGGTCTGATCTTAGGGGGCAGCTCCTACAATGAGCAGTTCTTC. The chain uses TRBV12-5 and TRBJ2-1, with TRBD1 matching 7 bases. The CDR3 sequence is 17 residues long. V gave up 5 bases and J gave up 0 bases; unmatched junction bases: 10. CDR1 LGHNT and CDR2 FRNRAP come from the germline V gene.

The chain employs TRBV5-1 and TRBJ1-2; unclear D gene. V shed 0 bases and J shed 4 bases, with 10 bases lying between them. The CDR3 contains 14 residues. Germline loops: CDR1 SGHRS, CDR2 YFSETQ. The CDR3, as DNA: TGCGCCAGCAGCTTGGAGAGACAATCCTATGGCTACACCTTC. This encodes CASSLERQSYGYTF.

The rearrangement uses TRBV9 and TRBJ2-1, with D perhaps matching TRBD2 (5 bases). Germline V gene lookup returns CDR1 SGDLS and CDR2 YYNGEE. The germline V and J ends were trimmed by 3 bases and 4 bases, with 11 bases remaining between them. This CDR3 has 14 amino acids. Written as DNA, the CDR3 is TGTGCCAGCAGCGGATACCGGGGATACAATGAGCAGTTCTTC. This translates into CASSGYRGYNEQFF.

V is TRBV30 and J is TRBJ2-5; unclear D gene. V lost 1 base and J lost 5, with 11 bases in between. CDR1 is GTSNPN and CDR2 is SVGIG in the germline V gene (reference sequence). The CDR3 length is 13 residues. The CDR3 DNA reads as TGTGCCTGGAGTGGAGGCCTCCGGGAGACCCAGTACTTC. Translation gives CAWSGGLRETQYF.

V gene TRBV7-8 combines with J gene TRBJ1-1; perhaps TRBD1 as D (5 bases). CDR1 and CDR2 from the germline V gene are SGHVS and FQNEAQ. CDR3 length equals 16 residues. V lost 6 bases to trimming and J lost 1 base, with 18 bases between them. DNA of the CDR3: TGTGCCAGCAGTATCCGAAGGACGCAGGGGAACACTGAAGCTTTCTTT. Translating gives CASSIRRTQGNTEAFF.

This chain joins TRBV5-6 and TRBJ1-2; unclear D gene. Germline loops: CDR1 SGHDT, CDR2 YYEEEE. This CDR3 spans 14 amino acids. The V end was cut by 2 bases, the J end by 4 bases, with 12 bases between. In nucleotides, the CDR3 is TGTGCCAGCAGCTTCCGTGAGACAAGCTATGGCTACACCTTC. It translates to CASSFRETSYGYTF.

V usage is TRBV7-3 and J usage is TRBJ2-2; 7 bases map to TRBD2. The CDR3 spans 15 residues. V lost 2 bases and J lost 7; bases outside the gene matches: 7. In germline, CDR1 is SGHTA, CDR2 FQGTGA. The CDR3 sequence: CASSLAGVTGGELFF. Here the CDR3 DNA reads TGTGCCAGCAGCTTAGCGGGGGTAACGGGCGGGGAGCTGTTTTTT.

This clone was counted between two and nine times. The chain carries TRBV7-7 and TRBJ2-2; no reliable D call. Germline V gene data show CDR1 as SSHAT and CDR2 as FNYEAQ (reference sequence). V was clipped by 3 bases and J by 1 base, with 15 bases between them. The CDR3 consists of 17 residues. CDR3 sequence reads: CASSFELRLLNTGELFF. The CDR3 DNA is TGTGCCAGCAGCTTCGAGCTTAGACTCTTGAACACCGGGGAGCTGTTTTTT.

This chain links TRBV5-1 with TRBJ2-5, with 7 bases fitting TRBD1. The CDR3 contains 15 residues. V was clipped by 2 bases and J by 4 bases; unmatched bases: 8. Germline-derived CDR1 and CDR2 are SGHRS and YFSETQ. CDR3: CASSFSRGSLETQYF. The CDR3 DNA is TGCGCCAGCAGCTTCTCCAGGGGGAGTTTAGAGACCCAGTACTTC.

This clone was observed a few times. The chain employs TRBV14 and TRBJ2-5, with a weak D call TRBD2 (6 bases). The last part of the DNA fits TRBJ2-7 better; the J call may be wrong. CDR3 length equals 14 residues. The V gene's germline CDR1 is SGHDN and CDR2 FVKESK. The CDR3 reads CASSQAGLSYEQYF. The CDR3 DNA sequence: TGTGCCAGCAGCCAAGCGGGACTGTCCTACGAGCAGTACTTC.

This clone was counted a few times. In DNA, the CDR3 is TGTGCCAGCAGTCCGCCTACGGGACAGAATCAGCCCCAGCATTTT. As protein: CASSPPTGQNQPQHF. The gene calls are TRBV28 and TRBJ1-5; 7 bases match TRBD1. From germline, CDR1 is MDHEN and CDR2 SYDVKM. After removal of 5 bases from V and 4 bases from J, the junction contained 8 bases not matched to a gene. The CDR3 is made up of 15 amino acids.

This clone was counted once. Here the CDR3 reads CASSKTPPGAKPQHF. The CDR3 nucleotides read TGTGCCAGCAGCAAGACCCCCCCGGGAGCCAAGCCCCAGCATTTT. The rearrangement links TRBV6-1 to TRBJ1-5; D unresolved. Trimming stripped 6 bases from V and 8 bases from J, with 20 bases between. The CDR3 spans 15 residues. From germline, CDR1 is MNHNS and CDR2 SASEGT.

V gene TRBV4-3 combines with J gene TRBJ2-2; 7 bases fit TRBD2. V was clipped by 4 bases and J by 1 base; unmatched bases: 9. This CDR3 is 17 amino acids long. Germline V CDR1 and CDR2: LGHNA, YSLEER. The CDR3 DNA follows: TGCGCCAGCAGCCCGACCCGGGGAGGGAGGAACACCGGGGAGCTGTTTTTT. Translating gives CASSPTRGGRNTGELFF.

J is TRBJ2-7 and V is TRBV5-6; 7 nucleotides agree with TRBD2. The trim removed 4 bases at V and 2 bases at J, leaving 3 bases unmatched. This CDR3 is built from 13 residues. Per the germline V gene, CDR1 is SGHDT and CDR2 is YYEEEE. CDR3 loop: CASSPGLPYEQYF. The CDR3 coding sequence is TGTGCCAGCAGCCCGGGACTACCCTACGAGCAGTACTTC.

This sequence joins TRBV28 and TRBJ2-5; 10 bases match TRBD2. The J call may be faulty, since TRBJ2-7 better matches the DNA end. In germline, CDR1 is MDHEN, CDR2 SYDVKM. CDR3 length equals 16 residues. The CDR3 is CASTPTGTSVSYEQYF. The CDR3 DNA is TGTGCCAGCACCCCTACCGGGACTAGCGTATCCTACGAGCAGTACTTC.

This rearrangement joins TRBV6-5 to TRBJ2-7, with a possible D match to TRBD2 (6 bases). Trimming stripped 4 bases from V and 3 bases from J, with 19 bases between. Germline CDR1 reads MNHEY; CDR2 reads SVGAGI. CDR3 length equals 16 residues. CDR3 sequence reads: CASSSRGTPPFYEQYF. CDR3 DNA: TGTGCCAGCAGTTCCCGAGGGACTCCACCATTCTACGAGCAGTACTTC.

V and J are TRBV27 and TRBJ1-1; 9 bases map to TRBD1. V trimming: 5 bases; J trimming: 1 base; junction bases outside the gene matches: 8. The length of the CDR3 is 16 residues. CDR1 is MNHEY and CDR2 is SMNVEV in the germline V gene (reference sequence). CDR3: CASSLHRGQGNTEAFF. DNA for the CDR3: TGTGCCAGCAGTCTCCATCGGGGACAGGGGAACACTGAAGCTTTCTTT.

The rearrangement uses TRBV12-5 and TRBJ1-1; D possibly corresponds to TRBD1 (5 bases). This CDR3 comprises 12 residues. V lost 7 bases and J 1 base, leaving 7 bases between the germline ends. Looked up from germline, CDR1 is LGHNT and CDR2 is FRNRAP. The CDR3 region is CASVQENTEAFF. The CDR3 DNA is TGTGCTAGTGTACAGGAGAACACTGAAGCTTTCTTT.

The chain employs TRBV7-9 and TRBJ2-7; the D gene is possibly TRBD2 (5 bases). Trimming pared 6 bases from V and 0 bases from J, leaving 9 bases between. Germline loops: CDR1 SEHNR, CDR2 FQNEAQ (reference sequence). The CDR3 consists of 13 residues. The CDR3 loop is CASRSRDSYEQYF. The CDR3, as DNA: TGTGCCAGCAGAAGCCGGGACTCCTACGAGCAGTACTTC. The whole variable domain, remainder taken from reference TRBV7-9 and TRBJ2-7, is DTGVSQNPRHKITKRGQNVTFRCDPISEHNRLYWYRQTLGQGPEFLTYFQNEAQLEKSRLLSDRFSAERPKGSFSTLEIQRTEQGDSAMYLCASRSRDSYEQYFGPGTRLTVT.

The CDR3 loop reads CASSQYGADNEQFF. The CDR3 DNA reads TGTGCCAGCAGCCAATATGGGGCAGACAATGAGCAGTTCTTC. V and J are TRBV4-2 and TRBJ2-1; possibly TRBD1 for D (5 bases). CDR1 and CDR2 from the germline V gene are LGHNA and YNFKEQ. This CDR3 has 14 residues. Trimming removed 2 bases at V and 5 bases at J, with 10 bases between.

V is TRBV2 and J is TRBJ2-1; 7 bases agree with TRBD2. Germline V gene data show CDR1 as SNHLY and CDR2 as FYNNEI. This CDR3 spans 16 amino acids. V lost 6 bases to trimming and J lost 2 bases; unmatched junction nucleotides: 10. The CDR3 protein is CASSWTSSWAYNEQFF. In nucleotides, the CDR3 is TGTGCCAGCAGCTGGACTAGTTCATGGGCCTACAATGAGCAGTTCTTC. The full variable domain, rest sourced from reference TRBV2 and TRBJ2-1, is EPEVTQTPSHQVTQMGQEVILRCVPISNHLYFYWYRQILGQKVEFLVSFYNNEISEKSEIFDDQFSVERPDGSNFTLKIRSTKLEDSAMYFCASSWTSSWAYNEQFFGPGTRLTVL.

The chain is built from TRBV6-1 and TRBJ2-3; the D gene is possibly TRBD1 (7 bases). Looked up from germline, CDR1 is MNHNS and CDR2 is SASEGT. V was shortened by 6 bases and J by 0 bases, with 10 bases between the two germline ends. This CDR3 contains 14 residues. The CDR3 coding sequence is TGTGCCAGCAGGGAGGGGGCTAGCACAGATACGCAGTATTTT. Amino acids: CASREGASTDTQYF.

V usage is TRBV7-8 and J usage is TRBJ2-5; TRBD1 might be the D (5 bases). The CDR3 runs 13 residues. Germline CDR1 and CDR2: SGHVS and FQNEAQ. Trimming took off 1 base at V and 2 bases at J, with 5 bases between the two ends. As DNA, the CDR3 is TGTGCCAGCAGCTTAGGACAGCAAGAGACCCAGTACTTC. It codes for CASSLGQQETQYF.

The J gene is TRBJ2-5, the V gene TRBV2; 8 nucleotides align to TRBD2. From germline, CDR1 is SNHLY and CDR2 FYNNEI. The V segment lost 2 bases and the J segment 4 bases; nucleotides outside the gene matches: 6. This CDR3 comprises 15 residues. The CDR3 sequence: CASSEYGRVRETQYF. The CDR3 DNA follows: TGTGCCAGCAGTGAATACGGGAGGGTGAGAGAGACCCAGTACTTC.

This CDR3 is CASSQGSSTEAFF. The CDR3 region has the DNA TGTGCCAGCAGTCAGGGAAGTAGCACTGAAGCTTTCTTT. The chain recombines TRBV6-5 with TRBJ1-1; D may be TRBD1 (5 bases). Deletions cut 5 bases from V and 4 bases from J, with 11 bases between. This CDR3 contains 13 residues. The V gene's germline CDR1 is MNHEY and CDR2 SVGAGI.

The table lists this clone with a count of one. The chain couples TRBV25-1 to TRBJ1-4, with 8 bases aligning to TRBD1. Germline-derived CDR1 and CDR2 are MGHDK and SYGVNS. There are 15 residues in the CDR3. Trimming removed 2 bases from V and 5 bases from J; junction bases left unmatched: 4. The CDR3 loop reads CASSESTGGNEKLFF. CDR3 DNA sequence: TGTGCCAGCAGTGAAAGTACAGGGGGGAATGAAAAACTGTTTTTT.

V usage is TRBV6-6 and J usage is TRBJ1-1, with a possible D match to TRBD1 (6 bases). Germline V gene sequence: CDR1 MNHNY, CDR2 SVGAGI (reference sequence). CDR3 length equals 14 residues. The V and J ends lost 6 bases and 2 bases respectively, with 13 bases between them. For the CDR3, the DNA is TGTGCCAGCAGGGACAGCTTCGGAAACACTGAAGCTTTCTTT. Translated: CASRDSFGNTEAFF.

The chain joins TRBV28 to TRBJ1-1; TRBD1 is a possible D gene (6 bases). CDR1 is MDHEN and CDR2 is SYDVKM in the germline V gene. The CDR3 has 14 amino acids. The germline V and J ends were trimmed by 7 bases and 4 bases, with 16 bases remaining between them. The CDR3 bases are TGTGCCAGCAAGTCCAGGGGTTGGGGCACTGAAGCTTTCTTT. Its protein product is CASKSRGWGTEAFF.

The chain couples TRBV11-2 to TRBJ2-1, with D tentatively TRBD1 (6 bases). Germline assignment: CDR1 SGHAT and CDR2 FQNNGV. Trimming cost V 0 bases and J 3 bases, with 6 bases left between them. The CDR3 is made up of 14 amino acids. CDR3 bases: TGTGCCAGCAGCTTAGAGGACAGCTACAATGAGCAGTTCTTC. It codes for CASSLEDSYNEQFF.

The rearrangement uses TRBV2 and TRBJ2-7; 8 nucleotides match TRBD2. The germline gives CDR1 SNHLY, CDR2 FYNNEI. J gave up 2 bases and V 5 bases, and 8 bases lay outside the gene matches. CDR3 size: 15 residues. DNA of the CDR3: TGTGCCAGCAGTAGTAGCGCGGGAGGAGCCTACGAGCAGTACTTC. This sequence encodes CASSSSAGGAYEQYF. Together with reference TRBV2 and TRBJ2-7, the CDR3 gives the full variable domain: EPEVTQTPSHQVTQMGQEVILRCVPISNHLYFYWYRQILGQKVEFLVSFYNNEISEKSEIFDDQFSVERPDGSNFTLKIRSTKLEDSAMYFCASSSSAGGAYEQYFGPGTRLTVT.

The chain uses TRBV5-4 and TRBJ2-3; the D gene is possibly TRBD2 (5 bases). V was pared by 2 bases and J by 5 bases, with 12 bases between. Looked up from germline, CDR1 is SGHNT and CDR2 is YYREEE (reference sequence). CDR3 length: 14 residues. CDR3 residues: CASSFSSAGDTQYF. For the CDR3, the DNA is TGTGCCAGCAGCTTCTCCAGCGCGGGAGATACGCAGTATTTT.